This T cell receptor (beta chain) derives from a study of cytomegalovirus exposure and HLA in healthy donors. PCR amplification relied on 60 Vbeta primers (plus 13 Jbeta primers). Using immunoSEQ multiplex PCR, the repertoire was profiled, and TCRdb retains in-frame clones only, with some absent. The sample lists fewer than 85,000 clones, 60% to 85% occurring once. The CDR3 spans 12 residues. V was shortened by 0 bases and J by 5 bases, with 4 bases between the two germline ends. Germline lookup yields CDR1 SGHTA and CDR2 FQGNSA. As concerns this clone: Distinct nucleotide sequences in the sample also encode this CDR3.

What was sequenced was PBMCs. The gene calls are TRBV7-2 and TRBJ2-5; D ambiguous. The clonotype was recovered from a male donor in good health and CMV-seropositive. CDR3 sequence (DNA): TGTGCCAGCAGCTTAGCTGGCGAGACCCAGTACTTC. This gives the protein CASSLAGETQYF.